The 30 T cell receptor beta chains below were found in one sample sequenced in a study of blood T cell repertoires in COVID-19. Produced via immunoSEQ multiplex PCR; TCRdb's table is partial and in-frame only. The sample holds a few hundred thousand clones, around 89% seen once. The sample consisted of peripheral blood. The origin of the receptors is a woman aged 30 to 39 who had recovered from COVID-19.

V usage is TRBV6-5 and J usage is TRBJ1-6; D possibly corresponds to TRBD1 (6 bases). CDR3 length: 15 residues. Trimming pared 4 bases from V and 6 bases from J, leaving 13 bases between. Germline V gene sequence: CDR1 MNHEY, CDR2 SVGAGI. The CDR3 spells CASSSSDRFNSPLHF. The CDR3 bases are TGTGCCAGCAGTTCATCAGACAGGTTTAATTCACCCCTCCACTTT.

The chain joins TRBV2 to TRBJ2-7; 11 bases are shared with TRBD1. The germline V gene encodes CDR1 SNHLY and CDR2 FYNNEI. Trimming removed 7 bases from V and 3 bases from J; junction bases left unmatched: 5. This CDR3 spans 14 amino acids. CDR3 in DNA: TGTGCCAGCAAAAGCGGGACAGGGGGCTACGAGCAGTACTTC. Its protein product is CASKSGTGGYEQYF.

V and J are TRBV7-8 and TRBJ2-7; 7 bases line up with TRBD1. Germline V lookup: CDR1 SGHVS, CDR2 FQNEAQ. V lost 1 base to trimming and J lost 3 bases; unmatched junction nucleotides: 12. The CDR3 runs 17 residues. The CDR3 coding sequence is TGTGCCAGCAGCTTAGGCCTCCGGGACAGTGGTTTCTACGAGCAGTACTTC. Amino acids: CASSLGLRDSGFYEQYF.

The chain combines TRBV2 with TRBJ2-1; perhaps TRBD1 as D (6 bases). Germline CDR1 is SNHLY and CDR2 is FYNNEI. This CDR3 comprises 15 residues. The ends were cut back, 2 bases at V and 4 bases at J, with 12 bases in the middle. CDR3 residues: CASSEPRGAYNEQFF. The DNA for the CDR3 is TGTGCCAGCAGTGAACCCAGGGGCGCTTACAATGAGCAGTTCTTC.

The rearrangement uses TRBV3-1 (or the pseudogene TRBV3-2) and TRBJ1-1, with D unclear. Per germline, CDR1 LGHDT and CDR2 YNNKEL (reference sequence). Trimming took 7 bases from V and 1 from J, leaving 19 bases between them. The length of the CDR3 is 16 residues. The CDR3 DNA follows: TGTGCCAGCAACACGGCCTGCGGCGGTCGGAACACTGAAGCTTTCTTT. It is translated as CASNTACGGRNTEAFF.

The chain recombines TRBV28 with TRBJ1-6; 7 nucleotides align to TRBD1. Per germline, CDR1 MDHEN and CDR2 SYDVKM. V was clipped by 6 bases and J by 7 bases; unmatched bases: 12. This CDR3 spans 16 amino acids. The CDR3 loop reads CASSLDRELLNSPLHF. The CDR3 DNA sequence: TGTGCCAGCAGCCTAGACAGGGAGTTATTAAATTCACCCCTCCACTTT.

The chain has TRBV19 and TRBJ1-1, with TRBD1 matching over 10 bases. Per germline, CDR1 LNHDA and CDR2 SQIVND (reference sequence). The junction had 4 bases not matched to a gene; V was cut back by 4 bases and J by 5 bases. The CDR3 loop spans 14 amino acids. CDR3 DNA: TGTGCCAGTAGTAGGGACAGGGGATTGACTGAAGCTTTCTTT. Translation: CASSRDRGLTEAFF.

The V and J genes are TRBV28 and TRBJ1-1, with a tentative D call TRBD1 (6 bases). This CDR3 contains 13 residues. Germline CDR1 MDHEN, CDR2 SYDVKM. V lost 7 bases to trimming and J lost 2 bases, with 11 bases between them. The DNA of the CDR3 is TGTGCCAGCAATCCGACAGGAAACACTGAAGCTTTCTTT. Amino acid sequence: CASNPTGNTEAFF.

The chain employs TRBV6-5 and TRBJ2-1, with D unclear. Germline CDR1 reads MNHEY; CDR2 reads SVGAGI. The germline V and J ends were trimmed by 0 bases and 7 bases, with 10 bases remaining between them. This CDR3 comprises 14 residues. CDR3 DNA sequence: TGTGCCAGCAGTTACTCGAACACAGAAAATGAGCAGTTCTTC. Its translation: CASSYSNTENEQFF.

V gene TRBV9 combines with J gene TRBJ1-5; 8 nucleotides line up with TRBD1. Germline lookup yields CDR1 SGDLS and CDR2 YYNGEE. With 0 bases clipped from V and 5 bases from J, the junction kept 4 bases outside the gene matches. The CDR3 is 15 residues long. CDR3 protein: CASSVGPTGDQPQHF. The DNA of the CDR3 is TGTGCCAGCAGCGTAGGCCCGACAGGGGATCAGCCCCAGCATTTT.

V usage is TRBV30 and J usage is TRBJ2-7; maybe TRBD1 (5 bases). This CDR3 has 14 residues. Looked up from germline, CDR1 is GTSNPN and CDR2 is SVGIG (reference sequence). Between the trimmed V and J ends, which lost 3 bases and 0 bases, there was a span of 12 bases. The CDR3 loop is CAWSDWGSSYEQYF. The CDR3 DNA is TGTGCCTGGAGCGATTGGGGCAGCTCCTACGAGCAGTACTTC.

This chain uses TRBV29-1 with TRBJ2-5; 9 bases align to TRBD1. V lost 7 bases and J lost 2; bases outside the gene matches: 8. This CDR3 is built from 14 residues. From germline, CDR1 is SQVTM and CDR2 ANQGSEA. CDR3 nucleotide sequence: TGCAGCGGTTCAAAGGGACAGGGACAAGAGACCCAGTACTTC. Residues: CSGSKGQGQETQYF.

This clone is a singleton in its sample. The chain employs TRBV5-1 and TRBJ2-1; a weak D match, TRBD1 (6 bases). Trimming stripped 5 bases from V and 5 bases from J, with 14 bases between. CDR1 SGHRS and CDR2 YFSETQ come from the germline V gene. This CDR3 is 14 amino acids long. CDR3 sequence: CASRTRTVNNEQFF. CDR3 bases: TGCGCCAGCAGAACCCGGACAGTTAACAATGAGCAGTTCTTC.

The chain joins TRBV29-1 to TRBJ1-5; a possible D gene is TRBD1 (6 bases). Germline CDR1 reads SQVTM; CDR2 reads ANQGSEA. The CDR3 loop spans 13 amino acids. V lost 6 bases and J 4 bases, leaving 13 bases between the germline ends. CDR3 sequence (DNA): TGCAGCGTGCGGACAGACGAAAATCAGCCCCAGCATTTT. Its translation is CSVRTDENQPQHF.

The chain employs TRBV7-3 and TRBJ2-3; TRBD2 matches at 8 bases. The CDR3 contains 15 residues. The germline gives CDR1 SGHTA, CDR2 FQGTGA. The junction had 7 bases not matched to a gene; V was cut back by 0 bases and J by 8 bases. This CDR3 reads CASSLTGGVFGTQYF. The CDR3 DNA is TGTGCCAGCAGCTTAACCGGGGGGGTATTTGGTACGCAGTATTTT. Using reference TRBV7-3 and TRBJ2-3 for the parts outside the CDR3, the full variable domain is GAGVSQTPSNKVTEKGKYVELRCDPISGHTALYWYRQSLGQGPEFLIYFQGTGAADDSGLPNDRFFAVRPEGSVSTLKIQRTERGDSAVYLCASSLTGGVFGTQYFGPGTRLTVL.

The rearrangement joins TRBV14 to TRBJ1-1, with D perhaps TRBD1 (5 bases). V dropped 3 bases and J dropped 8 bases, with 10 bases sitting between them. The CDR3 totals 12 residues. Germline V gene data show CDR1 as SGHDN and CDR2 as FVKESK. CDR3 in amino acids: CASSHLGGEAFF. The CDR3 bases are TGTGCCAGCAGCCATTTGGGGGGGGAAGCTTTCTTT.

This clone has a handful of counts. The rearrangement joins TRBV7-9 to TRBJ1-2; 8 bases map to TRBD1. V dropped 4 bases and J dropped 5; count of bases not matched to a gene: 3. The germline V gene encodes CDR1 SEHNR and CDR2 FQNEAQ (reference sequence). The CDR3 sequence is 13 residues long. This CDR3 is CASSSRDRYGYTF. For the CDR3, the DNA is TGTGCCAGCAGCTCCCGGGACAGGTATGGCTACACCTTC.

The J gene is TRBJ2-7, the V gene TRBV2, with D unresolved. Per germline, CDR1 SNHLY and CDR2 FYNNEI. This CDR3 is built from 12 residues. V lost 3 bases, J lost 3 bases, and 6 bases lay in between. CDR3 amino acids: CASSDTGYEQYF. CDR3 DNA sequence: TGTGCCAGCAGTGATACGGGCTACGAGCAGTACTTC.

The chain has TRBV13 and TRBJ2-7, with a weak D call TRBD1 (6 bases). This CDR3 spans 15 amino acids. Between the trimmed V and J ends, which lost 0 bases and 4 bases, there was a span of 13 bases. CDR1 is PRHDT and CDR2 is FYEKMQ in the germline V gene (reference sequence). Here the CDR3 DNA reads TGTGCCAGCAGCTTAGGCCTCGGCAGGGGATACGAGCAGTACTTC. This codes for CASSLGLGRGYEQYF.

CDR3 nucleotides: TGTGCCAGCAGCGCGGACAGGGACCACGAGCAGTACTTC. Its protein product is CASSADRDHEQYF. This chain connects TRBV7-9 to TRBJ2-7, with 8 bases fitting TRBD1. Unmatched junction bases numbered 5, after V lost 5 bases and J lost 5 bases. CDR1 and CDR2 from the germline V gene are SEHNR and FQNEAQ (reference sequence). The CDR3 spans 13 residues.

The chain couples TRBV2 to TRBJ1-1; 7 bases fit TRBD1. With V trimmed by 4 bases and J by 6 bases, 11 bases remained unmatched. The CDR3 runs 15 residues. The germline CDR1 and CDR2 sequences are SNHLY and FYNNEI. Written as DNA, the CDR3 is TGTGCCAGCAGTGCCCAAACAGGGGAGCTGGCTGAAGCTTTCTTT. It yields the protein CASSAQTGELAEAFF.

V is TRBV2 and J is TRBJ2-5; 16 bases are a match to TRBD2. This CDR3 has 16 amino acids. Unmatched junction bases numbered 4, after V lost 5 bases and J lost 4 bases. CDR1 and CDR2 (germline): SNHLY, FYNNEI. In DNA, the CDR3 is TGTGCCAGCAGTCGCGGGACTAGCGGGGGGGGAGAGACCCAGTACTTC. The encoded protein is CASSRGTSGGGETQYF.

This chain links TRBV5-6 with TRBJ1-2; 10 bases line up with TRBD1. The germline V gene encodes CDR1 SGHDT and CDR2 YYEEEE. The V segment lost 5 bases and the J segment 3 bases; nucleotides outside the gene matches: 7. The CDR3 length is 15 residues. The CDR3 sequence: CASSKTGGEDYGYTF. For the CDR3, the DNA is TGTGCCAGCAGTAAGACAGGGGGCGAAGACTATGGCTACACCTTC.

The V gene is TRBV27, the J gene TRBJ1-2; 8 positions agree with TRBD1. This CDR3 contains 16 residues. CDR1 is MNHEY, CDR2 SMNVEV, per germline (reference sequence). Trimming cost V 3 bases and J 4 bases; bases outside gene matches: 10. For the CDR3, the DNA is TGTGCCAGCAGTTTCTCCCCCGTAGGACAGGGCTATGGCTACACCTTC. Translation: CASSFSPVGQGYGYTF.

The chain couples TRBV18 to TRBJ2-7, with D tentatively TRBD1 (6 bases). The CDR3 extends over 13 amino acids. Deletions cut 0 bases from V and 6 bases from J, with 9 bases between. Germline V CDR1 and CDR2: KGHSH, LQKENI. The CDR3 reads CASSPPETGEQYF. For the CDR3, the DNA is TGTGCCAGCTCACCACCCGAGACAGGCGAGCAGTACTTC. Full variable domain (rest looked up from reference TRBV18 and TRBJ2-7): NAGVMQNPRHLVRRRGQEARLRCSPMKGHSHVYWYRQLPEEGLKFMVYLQKENIIDESGMPKERFSAEFPKEGPSILRIQQVVRGDSAAYFCASSPPETGEQYFGPGTRLTVT.

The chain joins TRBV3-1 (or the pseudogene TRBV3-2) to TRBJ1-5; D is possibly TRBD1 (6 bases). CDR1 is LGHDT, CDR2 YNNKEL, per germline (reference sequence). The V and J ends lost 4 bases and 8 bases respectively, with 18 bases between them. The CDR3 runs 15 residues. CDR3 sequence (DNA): TGTGCCAGCAGCCTCAGGGGTTCCCCATCAGAGCCCCAGCATTTT. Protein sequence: CASSLRGSPSEPQHF.

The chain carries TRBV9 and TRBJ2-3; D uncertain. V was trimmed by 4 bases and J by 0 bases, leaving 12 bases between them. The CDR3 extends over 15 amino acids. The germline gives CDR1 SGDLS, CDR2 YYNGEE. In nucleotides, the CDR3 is TGTGCCAGCAGCCCCCAACCCCTAAGCACAGATACGCAGTATTTT. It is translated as CASSPQPLSTDTQYF.

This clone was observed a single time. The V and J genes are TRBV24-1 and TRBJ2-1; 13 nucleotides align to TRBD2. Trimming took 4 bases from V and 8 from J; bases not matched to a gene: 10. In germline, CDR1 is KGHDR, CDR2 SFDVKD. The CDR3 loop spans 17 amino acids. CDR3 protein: CATSDSLTSGGLDEQFF. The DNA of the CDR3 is TGTGCCACCAGTGACTCTTTGACTAGCGGGGGGTTGGATGAGCAGTTCTTC.

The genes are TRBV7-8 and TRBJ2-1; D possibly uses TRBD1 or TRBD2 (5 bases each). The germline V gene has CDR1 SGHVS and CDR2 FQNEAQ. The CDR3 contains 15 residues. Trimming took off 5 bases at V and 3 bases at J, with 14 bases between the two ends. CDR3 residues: CASSQGRTGYNEQFF. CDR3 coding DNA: TGTGCCAGCAGCCAGGGCCGGACTGGCTACAATGAGCAGTTCTTC.

CDR3 loop: CASSPDPDRKYEQYF. The CDR3 region has the DNA TGTGCCAGCAGCCCAGACCCCGACAGAAAATACGAGCAGTACTTC. The rearrangement links TRBV7-2 to TRBJ2-7, with a tentative D call TRBD1 (5 bases). The CDR3 consists of 15 residues. V was trimmed by 5 bases and J by 4 bases, leaving 18 bases between them. Looked up from germline, CDR1 is SGHTA and CDR2 is FQGNSA.